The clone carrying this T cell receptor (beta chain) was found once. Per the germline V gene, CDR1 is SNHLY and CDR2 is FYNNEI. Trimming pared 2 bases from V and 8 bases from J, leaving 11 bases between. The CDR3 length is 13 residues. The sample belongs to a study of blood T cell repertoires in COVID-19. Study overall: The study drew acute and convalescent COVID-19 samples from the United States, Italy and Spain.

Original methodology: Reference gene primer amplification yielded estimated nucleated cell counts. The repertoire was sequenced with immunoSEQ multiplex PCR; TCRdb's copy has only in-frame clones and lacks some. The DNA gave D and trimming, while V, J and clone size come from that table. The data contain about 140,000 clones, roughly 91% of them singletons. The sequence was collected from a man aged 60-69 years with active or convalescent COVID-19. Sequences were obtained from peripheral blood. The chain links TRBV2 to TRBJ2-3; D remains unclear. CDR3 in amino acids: CASSESIAVTQYF. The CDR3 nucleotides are TGTGCCAGCAGTGAATCTATTGCGGTTACGCAGTATTTT.